This T cell receptor (beta chain) was sequenced in a study of identical twins (dated by TCRdb to 2016 to 2017). Context from the whole study: To test whether fetal clonotypes persist, this study deep-sequenced TCR alpha and beta repertoires from monozygotic twins, from unrelated adults of various ages, and from cord blood. Replicate twin experiments were performed at different times using different library preparation protocols to rule out contamination. Broad study findings and their caveats: Because the same donors could not be followed over many years, the conclusions relied on cross-sectional statistical analysis. In beta out-of-frame sequences, excess twin sharing was weaker, because having fewer shared sequences lowered the signal-to-noise ratio. Zero-insertion analyses could be partly confounded by invariant T cells such as MAIT and iNKT, though diverse VJ usage argued against such confounding for most clonotypes. Compared with coincidental sharing between unrelated individuals, an excess of low generation-probability sequences was observed among out-of-frame TCR alpha sequences shared between twins. In monozygotic twins, out-of-frame TCR alpha sharing was systematically underestimated by recombination models, although the models agreed with sharing between unrelated individuals. Abundant cord blood beta clonotypes had fewer insertions, young adult naive repertoires showed a similar but weaker trend, and memory repertoires showed no such trend.

As regards this clonotype: Its antigen is not yet known. The record has no base qualities; no much larger clone is one base away.

The library came from 5' RACE. The instrument was an Illumina HiSeq 2000. A universal primer binding site was introduced by template switching, and a unique molecular identifier was present in the final cDNA, enabling accurate counting of TCR cDNA molecules. Specific primers in the conserved constant-segment region were used to synthesize first-strand cDNA for TCR alpha and beta chains. To control for contamination, every cDNA library was double barcoded, receiving both a SMART-Mk sample barcode and Illumina barcodes. TruSeq adapter sequences, together with Illumina sample barcodes, were added in two successive PCR steps. The Illumina HiSeq platform was used with custom primers to sequence TCR alpha and beta cDNA libraries. Concerning the study's data processing: MiGEC processed the raw reads to extract unique molecular identifiers, while MiXCR was used to determine the CDR3 positions. For each individual, recombination models were inferred using an EM algorithm with the repgenHMM and IGoR tools. Shared clonotype analysis was performed with the tcR package in R, normalizing sharing by the product of cloneset sizes. To study raw recombination without the effects of thymic and clonal selection, out-of-frame nonproductive sequences were analyzed. Using fastp at Q25 and MiXCR, TCRdb reprocessed the public reads and kept productive beta chains. Here each entry gathers all rows of one CDR3 protein and keeps the most common genes and DNA. These V and J calls originate from TCRdb's pipeline instead of the authors' own analysis. This sample gives roughly 240,000 distinct CDR3 sequences in total; 5.5% to 8% of them show up just once. The ten largest account for roughly 3.9% of the sample.

Every donor in the study was a healthy Caucasian. Three pairs of female monozygotic twins, all aged about 18 to 30 years, made up the twin cohort. Miltenyi CD45RO+ enrichment and human naive T-cell isolation kits were used to isolate memory (CD45RO+) and naive T cells from PBMC. The sample also formed part of further work on yellow fever vaccine responses in identical twins. As described in the second report: The authors reported that the T cell response to vaccination in identical twins appeared partly convergent and partly personalized. In the study, vaccine-responding T cell clones were precisely tracked in identical twins.

The sample comprised memory (CD45RO+) T cells sorted from blood. The label giving this sample's cell subset or site can be read as: CD45RO+ enriched T cells. The sequence was collected from a woman younger than 35 in good health.

The sequence in DNA is TGTGCCAGCAGTTTTTCTTCCCAGGGGACGGAGACCCAGTACTTC. This sequence encodes CASSFSSQGTETQYF. This chain is built from TRBV12-3 or TRBV12-4 and TRBJ2-5, and TRBD1 may be the D gene, going by 6 matching bases. From the cysteine up to the phenylalanine, the CDR3 has a length of 15 residues. CDR3 DNA is the only sequence kept; it has 45 bases, read in frame from the first base. V is reduced by 3 bases and J by 5 bases, leaving a spacing of 16 bases between them.